Below are 17 T cell receptor beta chains sequenced from a single sample in a study of graft-versus-host responses after intestinal transplantation. This table comes from immunoSEQ multiplex PCR, and its TCRdb copy is limited to in-frame clones, with some not included. Here the sample spans more than 55,000 clones, roughly 89% being singletons. Source: PBMCs, taken 26 days after transplant. These TCRs come from a human patient who received an intestinal transplant, so some T cells may come from the graft donor.

This clone has a handful of counts. This rearrangement joins TRBV7-3 to TRBJ2-7, with D maybe TRBD2 (7 bases). Germline values: CDR1 SGHTA, CDR2 FQGTGA. V lost 8 bases, J lost 3 bases, and 14 bases lay in between. The CDR3 is 13 residues long. The CDR3 nucleotides read TGTGCCAGCCGGGGGGCAGGTTACTACGAGCAGTACTTC. Amino acids: CASRGAGYYEQYF.

This chain uses TRBV29-1 with TRBJ1-2; TRBD1 agrees at 8 bases. V lost 5 bases to trimming and J lost 0 bases; unmatched junction nucleotides: 2. In germline, CDR1 is SQVTM, CDR2 ANQGSEA. The CDR3 runs 13 residues. Here the CDR3 reads CSVRTGTNYGYTF. The CDR3, as DNA: TGCAGCGTTCGGACAGGGACTAACTATGGCTACACCTTC. Together with reference TRBV29-1 and TRBJ1-2, the CDR3 gives the full variable domain: SAVISQKPSRDICQRGTSLTIQCQVDSQVTMMFWYRQQPGQSLTLIATANQGSEATYESGFVIDKFPISRPNLTFSTLTVSNMSPEDSSIYLCSVRTGTNYGYTFGSGTRLTVV.

V is TRBV18 and J is TRBJ2-3; tentatively, D is TRBD1 (6 bases). The V and J ends lost 4 bases and 2 bases respectively, with 13 bases between them. From germline, CDR1 is KGHSH and CDR2 LQKENI. The CDR3 totals 15 residues. CDR3 nucleotide sequence: TGTGCCAGCTCACGCGACGGGGACATCACAGATACGCAGTATTTT. Translation: CASSRDGDITDTQYF.

The V and J genes are TRBV27 and TRBJ1-1, with D unclear. CDR1 and CDR2 (germline): MNHEY, SMNVEV (reference sequence). This CDR3 is built from 15 residues. Between the trimmed V and J ends, which lost 5 bases and 1 base, there was a span of 14 bases. CDR3 nucleotide sequence: TGTGCCAGCAGTCCGGACCCGGGAGGGAACACTGAAGCTTTCTTT. Translation: CASSPDPGGNTEAFF.

The chain joins TRBV5-6 to TRBJ2-5; 9 positions match TRBD2. This CDR3 is built from 15 residues. Germline loops: CDR1 SGHDT, CDR2 YYEEEE. Trimming cost V 3 bases and J 0 bases; bases outside gene matches: 3. The CDR3 sequence: CASSWTSEYQETQYF. CDR3 DNA sequence: TGTGCCAGCAGCTGGACTAGCGAGTACCAAGAGACCCAGTACTTC.

The rearrangement links TRBV6-1 to TRBJ1-1, with D possibly matching TRBD1 (5 bases). Trimming removed 5 bases from V and 1 base from J, with 14 bases in between. The CDR3 is 15 amino acids. Germline loops: CDR1 MNHNS, CDR2 SASEGT. In DNA form, the CDR3 reads TGTGCCAGCAGTCTGGAGTGGGGGGGGAACACTGAAGCTTTCTTT. It translates to CASSLEWGGNTEAFF.

The chain carries TRBV27 and TRBJ2-1, with 8 bases aligning to TRBD2. V gave up 3 bases and J gave up 9 bases; unmatched junction bases: 13. CDR3 size: 16 residues. The germline V gene has CDR1 MNHEY and CDR2 SMNVEV (reference sequence). CDR3 in DNA: TGTGCCAGCAGTTTGACGGGGGGGCGGTTTTTTGGTGAGCAGTTCTTC. The encoded protein is CASSLTGGRFFGEQFF.

V and J are TRBV5-1 and TRBJ1-4; TRBD1 matches 10 bases. J lost 8 bases, V lost 4 bases, and 8 bases had no gene match. Germline V gene data show CDR1 as SGHRS and CDR2 as YFSETQ. CDR3 length: 15 residues. CDR3 DNA sequence: TGCGCCAGCAGCCTTGACGGGACAGGGGAAGAAAAACTGTTTTTT. This gives the protein CASSLDGTGEEKLFF.

The chain is built from TRBV28 and TRBJ2-6; 8 bases align to TRBD1. This CDR3 is 17 amino acids long. The V gene's germline CDR1 is MDHEN and CDR2 SYDVKM. The V segment lost 6 bases and the J segment 0 bases; nucleotides outside the gene matches: 7. The CDR3 protein is CASRGGQVSSGANVLTF. Written as DNA, the CDR3 is TGTGCCAGCAGGGGGGGACAGGTCAGCTCTGGGGCCAACGTCCTGACTTTC.

The V and J genes are TRBV28 and TRBJ1-1, with 7 bases lining up with TRBD1. This CDR3 spans 13 amino acids. Germline CDR1 and CDR2: MDHEN and SYDVKM. Unmatched junction bases numbered 3, after V lost 4 bases and J lost 4 bases. CDR3 nucleotides: TGTGCCAGCAGTTCCACAGGGGTCACTGAAGCTTTCTTT. This translates into CASSSTGVTEAFF.

CDR3 bases: TGCGCCAGCAGTATAGGGACTAGTACCTACGAGCAGTACTTC. Its protein is CASSIGTSTYEQYF. The chain employs TRBV5-1 and TRBJ2-7; 8 nucleotides agree with TRBD2. This CDR3 contains 14 residues. CDR1 and CDR2 from the germline V gene are SGHRS and YFSETQ. V lost 5 bases, J lost 2 bases, and 6 bases stayed unmatched.

This clone ranks as medium-sized. The chain couples TRBV6-1 to TRBJ2-5, with TRBD2 matching over 13 bases. There are 15 residues in the CDR3. From germline, CDR1 is MNHNS and CDR2 SASEGT. Trimming cost V 4 bases and J 2 bases; bases outside gene matches: 1. This CDR3 is CASSGLAGGQETQYF. CDR3 in DNA: TGTGCCAGCAGTGGACTAGCGGGGGGACAAGAGACCCAGTACTTC.

This clone was recorded only once. V and J are TRBV7-9 and TRBJ2-7; 7 nucleotides line up with TRBD2. The CDR3 runs to 13 residues. The V gene's germline CDR1 is SEHNR and CDR2 FQNEAQ (reference sequence). V was pared by 1 base and J by 5 bases, with 2 bases of the junction left unmatched. The CDR3 bases are TGTGCCAGCAGCTTAGATGGGGGGGACGAGCAGTACTTC. Translated: CASSLDGGDEQYF.

This chain joins TRBV25-1 and TRBJ2-2; TRBD1 might be the D (6 bases). Trimming left V 4 bases short and J 4 bases short, with 10 bases between. Germline values: CDR1 MGHDK, CDR2 SYGVNS. This CDR3 is 14 amino acids long. CDR3 region: CASSVTGITGELFF. The CDR3 DNA reads TGTGCCAGCAGTGTAACAGGGATCACCGGGGAGCTGTTTTTT.

The CDR3 DNA follows: TGTGCCAGCACCCCTACAGGGGAGACCGGGGAGCTGTTTTTT. Translating it yields CASTPTGETGELFF. This chain links TRBV28 with TRBJ2-2; TRBD1 agrees at 7 bases. CDR1 MDHEN and CDR2 SYDVKM come from the germline V gene. CDR3 size: 14 residues. V gave up 7 bases and J gave up 5 bases; unmatched junction bases: 7. Full variable domain (remainder filled in from reference TRBV28 and TRBJ2-2): DVKVTQSSRYLVKRTGEKVFLECVQDMDHENMFWYRQDPGLGLRLIYFSYDVKMKEKGDIPEGYSVSREKKERFSLILESASTNQTSMYLCASTPTGETGELFFGEGSRLTVL.

This sequence joins TRBV27 and TRBJ1-3; D uncertain. Between the trimmed V and J ends, which lost 2 bases and 4 bases, there was a span of 9 bases. This CDR3 spans 14 amino acids. Germline V gene sequence: CDR1 MNHEY, CDR2 SMNVEV (reference sequence). The DNA of the CDR3 is TGTGCCAGCAGTTTAGGTGGGCCGGGAAACACCATATATTTT. It encodes CASSLGGPGNTIYF.

This clone has only a few counts. This chain connects TRBV28 to TRBJ2-5; maybe TRBD1 (6 bases). CDR3 length: 15 amino acids. V lost 5 bases to trimming and J lost 1 base, with 14 bases between them. The V gene's germline CDR1 is MDHEN and CDR2 SYDVKM. CDR3 residues: CASSNSRDIQETQYF. In DNA form, the CDR3 reads TGTGCCAGCAGTAACTCCCGGGACATCCAAGAGACCCAGTACTTC.